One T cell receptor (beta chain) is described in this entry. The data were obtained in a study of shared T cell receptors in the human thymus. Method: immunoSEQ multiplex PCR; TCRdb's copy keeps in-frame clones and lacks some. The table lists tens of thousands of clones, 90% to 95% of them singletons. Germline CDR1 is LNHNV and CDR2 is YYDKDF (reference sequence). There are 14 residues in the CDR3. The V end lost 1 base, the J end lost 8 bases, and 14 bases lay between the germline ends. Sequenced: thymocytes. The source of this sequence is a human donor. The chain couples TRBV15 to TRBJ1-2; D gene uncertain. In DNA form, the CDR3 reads TGTGCCACCAGCAGAGCGAGACCTGCTTCCGGCTACACCTTC. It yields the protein CATSRARPASGYTF.